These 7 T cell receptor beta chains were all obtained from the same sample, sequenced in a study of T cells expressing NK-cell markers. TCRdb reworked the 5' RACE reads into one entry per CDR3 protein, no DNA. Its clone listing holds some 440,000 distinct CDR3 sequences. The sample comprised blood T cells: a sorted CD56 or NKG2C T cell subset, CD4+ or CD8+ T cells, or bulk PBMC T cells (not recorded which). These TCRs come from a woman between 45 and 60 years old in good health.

This CDR3 is CASRGDGYNEQFF. V and J are TRBV2 and TRBJ2-1; absent DNA, TCRdb's TRBD1 call cannot be checked. This CDR3 is 13 amino acids long. Germline-derived CDR1 and CDR2 are SNHLY and FYNNEI.

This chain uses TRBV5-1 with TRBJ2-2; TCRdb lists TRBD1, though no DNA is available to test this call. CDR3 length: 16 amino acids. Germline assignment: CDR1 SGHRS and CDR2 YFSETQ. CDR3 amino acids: CASSTGQVLNTGELFF.

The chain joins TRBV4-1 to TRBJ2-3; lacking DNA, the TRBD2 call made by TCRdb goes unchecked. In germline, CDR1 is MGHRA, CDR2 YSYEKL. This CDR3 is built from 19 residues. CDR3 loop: CASSQLGLAGDSYTDTQYF.

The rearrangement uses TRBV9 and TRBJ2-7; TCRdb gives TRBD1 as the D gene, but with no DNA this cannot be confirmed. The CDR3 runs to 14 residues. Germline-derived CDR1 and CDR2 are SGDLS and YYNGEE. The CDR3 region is CASSPLRTTYEQYF.

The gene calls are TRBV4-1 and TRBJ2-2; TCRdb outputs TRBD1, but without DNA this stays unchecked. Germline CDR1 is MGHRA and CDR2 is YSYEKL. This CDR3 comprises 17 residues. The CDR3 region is CASSQVAQGMNTGELFF.

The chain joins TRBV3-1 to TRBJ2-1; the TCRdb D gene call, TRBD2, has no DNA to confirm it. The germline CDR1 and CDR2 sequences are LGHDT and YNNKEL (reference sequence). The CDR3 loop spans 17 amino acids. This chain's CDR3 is CASSQDPGTSGSNEQFF.

The CDR3 spells CASSTRQGLYNEQFF. This chain connects TRBV19 to TRBJ2-1. Germline assignment: CDR1 LNHDA and CDR2 SQIVND (reference sequence). The CDR3 has 15 residues.